A single sample gave rise to the 28 T cell receptor beta chains below, sequenced in a study of blood T cell repertoires in COVID-19. Data came from immunoSEQ multiplex PCR; TCRdb stores just in-frame clones and leaves some out. The sample has roughly 290,000 clones, 70% to 90% seen once. The sequenced material came from PBMCs or T cells enriched from blood (not recorded which). The receptors originated from a woman in her twenties or thirties who had recovered from COVID-19.

This sequence joins TRBV3-1 (or the pseudogene TRBV3-2) and TRBJ2-2, with 10 bases lining up with TRBD2. Unmatched junction bases numbered 6, after V lost 7 bases and J lost 4 bases. The length of the CDR3 is 15 residues. CDR1 LGHDT and CDR2 YNNKEL come from the germline V gene (reference sequence). The CDR3 DNA sequence: TGTGCCAGCATAGAGGCTAGCGGGAGCACCGGGGAGCTGTTTTTT. This translates into CASIEASGSTGELFF.

The V call is TRBV5-1, the J call TRBJ2-7; TRBD2 agrees at 10 bases. CDR1 and CDR2 from the germline V gene are SGHRS and YFSETQ. CDR3 size: 15 residues. The junction had 5 bases not matched to a gene; V was cut back by 2 bases and J by 3 bases. The CDR3 reads CASSFSGGHYYEQYF. The CDR3 DNA sequence: TGCGCCAGCAGCTTTAGCGGGGGGCATTACTACGAGCAGTACTTC. The full variable domain, in which reference TRBV5-1 and TRBJ2-7 provide the parts outside the CDR3, is KAGVTQTPRYLIKTRGQQVTLSCSPISGHRSVSWYQQTPGQGLQFLFEYFSETQRNKGNFPGRFSGRQFSNSRSEMNVSTLELGDSALYLCASSFSGGHYYEQYFGPGTRLTVT.

The V gene is TRBV3-1 (or the pseudogene TRBV3-2), the J gene TRBJ2-7; tentatively, D is TRBD2 (5 bases). Trimming took off 4 bases at V and 3 bases at J, with 13 bases between the two ends. CDR1 is LGHDT, CDR2 YNNKEL, per germline (reference sequence). This CDR3 contains 14 residues. Here the CDR3 DNA reads TGTGCCAGCAGCCCAGCTTGGGCGGGCTACGAGCAGTACTTC. This gives the protein CASSPAWAGYEQYF.

The chain is built from TRBV6-5 and TRBJ2-5; the D is unclear. V was trimmed by 6 bases and J by 2 bases, leaving 13 bases between them. The CDR3 extends over 14 amino acids. Germline lookup yields CDR1 MNHEY and CDR2 SVGAGI. The CDR3, as DNA: TGTGCCAGCAGGCCTTACTCGGGTCAAGAGACCCAGTACTTC. It encodes CASRPYSGQETQYF.

The V and J genes are TRBV9 and TRBJ2-2, with 7 bases fitting TRBD2. This CDR3 is 15 amino acids long. CDR1 is SGDLS and CDR2 is YYNGEE in the germline V gene. The V gene end was trimmed by 0 bases and the J gene end by 4 bases; junction bases not matched to a gene: 3. As DNA, the CDR3 is TGTGCCAGCAGCGTAGGGGGGGGTTCCACCGGGGAGCTGTTTTTT. It encodes CASSVGGGSTGELFF.

V and J are TRBV12-3 or TRBV12-4 and TRBJ1-1; D may be TRBD1 (6 bases). V was cut by 10 bases and J by 5 bases, with 17 bases left in between. The CDR3 extends over 13 amino acids. The DNA for the CDR3 is TGTGCCACCGGGGGGTGGGGGGCTACTGAAGCTTTCTTT. This encodes CATGGWGATEAFF.

This sequence joins TRBV27 and TRBJ1-5; D unresolved. V dropped 0 bases and J dropped 9 bases, with 9 bases sitting between them. This CDR3 spans 13 amino acids. Germline V CDR1 and CDR2: MNHEY, SMNVEV (reference sequence). In DNA form, the CDR3 reads TGTGCCAGCAGTTTATCACCGTCAGGGCCCCAGCATTTT. This encodes CASSLSPSGPQHF.

This clone was recorded a few times. For the CDR3, the DNA is TGTGCCAGTAGCTCCTGGGGCCGCACAGATACGCAGTATTTT. The encoded protein is CASSSWGRTDTQYF. This sequence joins TRBV19 and TRBJ2-3; maybe TRBD1 (5 bases). Germline V CDR1 and CDR2: LNHDA, SQIVND (reference sequence). This CDR3 is built from 14 residues. V shed 6 bases and J shed 1 base, with 11 bases lying between them.

The V call is TRBV19, the J call TRBJ2-1; 7 nucleotides line up with TRBD2. Germline-derived CDR1 and CDR2 are LNHDA and SQIVND (reference sequence). V shed 1 base and J 7 bases; nucleotides not matched to a gene: 10. The CDR3 sequence is 16 residues long. CDR3 sequence reads: CASSIVWQEGGNEQFF. The CDR3 DNA is TGTGCCAGTAGTATAGTTTGGCAGGAGGGAGGGAATGAGCAGTTCTTC.

The V gene is TRBV28, the J gene TRBJ1-4; TRBD1 is a possible D gene (6 bases). V was cut by 4 bases and J by 8 bases, with 14 bases left in between. The CDR3 has 14 amino acids. CDR1 and CDR2 (germline): MDHEN, SYDVKM. As DNA, the CDR3 is TGTGCCAGCAGTTCCGGACAGCTTGGCGAAAAACTGTTTTTT. Residues: CASSSGQLGEKLFF.

This chain connects TRBV28 to TRBJ2-1; 7 positions agree with TRBD1. V trimming: 7 bases; J trimming: 5 bases; junction bases outside the gene matches: 8. This CDR3 comprises 14 residues. Germline CDR1 and CDR2: MDHEN and SYDVKM. DNA of the CDR3: TGTGCCAGCAATCTCGAGGGACAGAACAATGAGCAGTTCTTC. It encodes CASNLEGQNNEQFF.

This rearrangement joins TRBV7-9 to TRBJ1-1; the match to TRBD1 covers 10 bases. V lost 5 bases to trimming and J lost 5 bases; unmatched junction nucleotides: 8. Germline CDR1 reads SEHNR; CDR2 reads FQNEAQ (reference sequence). The CDR3 length is 15 residues. Here the CDR3 DNA reads TGTGCCAGCAGCCAAGAGACAGGGGGCCAGACTGAAGCTTTCTTT. It is translated as CASSQETGGQTEAFF. The full variable domain, in which reference TRBV7-9 and TRBJ1-1 provide the parts outside the CDR3, is DTGVSQNPRHKITKRGQNVTFRCDPISEHNRLYWYRQTLGQGPEFLTYFQNEAQLEKSRLLSDRFSAERPKGSFSTLEIQRTEQGDSAMYLCASSQETGGQTEAFFGQGTRLTVV.

This clone has only a few counts. This sequence joins TRBV28 and TRBJ1-4; 8 nucleotides align to TRBD1. This CDR3 is 15 amino acids long. CDR1 and CDR2 (germline): MDHEN, SYDVKM. The junction had 3 bases not matched to a gene; V was cut back by 3 bases and J by 3 bases. CDR3 sequence reads: CASSFQGAANEKLFF. CDR3 DNA: TGTGCCAGCAGTTTCCAGGGGGCGGCTAATGAAAAACTGTTTTTT.

The chain recombines TRBV18 with TRBJ1-1; D is unclear. CDR1 and CDR2 from the germline V gene are KGHSH and LQKENI. V was cut by 5 bases and J by 5 bases, with 15 bases left in between. The CDR3 covers 14 residues. The CDR3 region has the DNA TGTGCCAGCTCAATGAGGCAACGAGGGACTGAAGCTTTCTTT. Translation: CASSMRQRGTEAFF.

This rearrangement joins TRBV5-8 to TRBJ1-4; TRBD1 agrees at 7 bases. The CDR3 runs to 13 residues. Germline lookup yields CDR1 SGHTS and CDR2 YDEGEE. After removal of 4 bases from V and 7 bases from J, the junction contained 4 bases not matched to a gene. The CDR3 nucleotides are TGTGCCAGCAGCCCCCGACAGGGTGAAAAACTGTTTTTT. Translation: CASSPRQGEKLFF.

The rearrangement joins TRBV27 to TRBJ1-5; D gene ambiguous. CDR1 and CDR2 from the germline V gene are MNHEY and SMNVEV (reference sequence). The length of the CDR3 is 13 residues. V was cut by 8 bases and J by 0 bases, with 8 bases left in between. CDR3 loop: CASGAFSNQPQHF. DNA of the CDR3: TGTGCCAGCGGAGCTTTTAGCAATCAGCCCCAGCATTTT.

This clone was observed a few times. The J gene is TRBJ1-1, the V gene TRBV5-4, with D possibly TRBD1 on 5 matching bases. From germline, CDR1 is SGHNT and CDR2 YYREEE (reference sequence). V was pared by 3 bases and J by 5 bases, with 20 bases between. The length of the CDR3 is 16 residues. CDR3 sequence (DNA): TGTGCCAGCAGCTCGGGGAGGTTTTCAGGGAATACTGAAGCTTTCTTT. Residues: CASSSGRFSGNTEAFF.

The V and J genes are TRBV7-6 and TRBJ1-2; D gene ambiguous. The CDR3 runs to 12 residues. The V end lost 5 bases, the J end lost 3 bases, and 7 bases lay between the germline ends. CDR1 is SGHVS and CDR2 is FNYEAQ in the germline V gene. The CDR3 loop is CASSPTDYGYTF. The CDR3 bases are TGTGCCAGCAGCCCAACAGACTATGGCTACACCTTC.

This clone was observed once. The chain joins TRBV3-1 (or the pseudogene TRBV3-2) to TRBJ1-2; 9 positions match TRBD1. CDR1 is LGHDT, CDR2 YNNKEL, per germline (reference sequence). This CDR3 region has 16 residues. V was pared by 4 bases and J by 4 bases, with 10 bases of the junction left unmatched. This CDR3 reads CASSLDPTGGSYGYTF. For the CDR3, the DNA is TGTGCCAGCAGCCTGGACCCAACAGGGGGCTCCTATGGCTACACCTTC.

The chain is built from TRBV5-5 and TRBJ1-4, with D possibly being TRBD1 (5 bases). The CDR3 is made up of 15 amino acids. V shed 4 bases and J shed 7 bases, with 17 bases lying between them. Germline V lookup: CDR1 SGHKS, CDR2 YYEKEE (reference sequence). CDR3 sequence: CASSQQGSRAEKLFF. CDR3 nucleotide sequence: TGTGCCAGCAGCCAGCAGGGTTCTCGGGCTGAAAAACTGTTTTTT.

The chain is built from TRBV7-9 and TRBJ2-5; 10 bases align to TRBD1. Looked up from germline, CDR1 is SEHNR and CDR2 is FQNEAQ (reference sequence). Trimming removed 5 bases from V and 5 bases from J; junction bases left unmatched: 5. The length of the CDR3 is 14 residues. The chain's CDR3 is CASSAGQGRETQYF. The CDR3 coding sequence is TGTGCCAGCAGCGCGGGACAGGGGCGGGAGACCCAGTACTTC.

The chain joins TRBV28 to TRBJ2-5; 10 nucleotides align to TRBD2. The CDR3 sequence is 14 residues long. Germline V CDR1 and CDR2: MDHEN, SYDVKM. J gave up 4 bases and V 7 bases, and 6 bases lay outside the gene matches. CDR3 sequence reads: CASIASGSSETQYF. The CDR3, as DNA: TGTGCCAGCATTGCTAGCGGGAGTTCAGAGACCCAGTACTTC.

This rearrangement joins TRBV2 to TRBJ1-2, with D possibly matching TRBD1 (6 bases). This CDR3 is built from 13 residues. Germline assignment: CDR1 SNHLY and CDR2 FYNNEI. V was trimmed by 7 bases and J by 4 bases, leaving 13 bases between them. CDR3 sequence reads: CASTHREGYGYTF. The DNA for the CDR3 is TGTGCCAGCACTCACAGGGAGGGCTATGGCTACACCTTC.

The genes are TRBV5-1 and TRBJ1-2; possibly TRBD1 for D (6 bases). In germline, CDR1 is SGHRS, CDR2 YFSETQ. Trimming took off 4 bases at V and 6 bases at J, with 10 bases between the two ends. The CDR3 runs 12 residues. CDR3 residues: CASSSYRDGYTF. The CDR3 region has the DNA TGCGCCAGCAGCAGCTACAGGGATGGCTACACCTTC.

The CDR3 region has the DNA TGTGCCAGCAGCGTAGGTCAAGCGGCCTACGAGCAGTACTTC. As protein: CASSVGQAAYEQYF. The J gene is TRBJ2-7, the V gene TRBV9; weak D call: TRBD2 (5 bases). The V gene's germline CDR1 is SGDLS and CDR2 YYNGEE. The CDR3 is 14 residues long. V lost 0 bases and J 2 bases, leaving 9 bases between the germline ends.

J is TRBJ1-1 and V is TRBV5-4; the D is unclear. CDR1 is SGHNT and CDR2 is YYREEE in the germline V gene (reference sequence). V lost 1 base to trimming and J lost 5 bases, with 12 bases between them. The CDR3 is 14 residues long. CDR3 in DNA: TGTGCCAGCAGCTTGAGTGGCCAGATAACTGAAGCTTTCTTT. Its translation: CASSLSGQITEAFF.

V usage is TRBV19 and J usage is TRBJ2-1; D is undetermined. This CDR3 is 12 amino acids long. CDR1 is LNHDA and CDR2 is SQIVND in the germline V gene (reference sequence). V shed 6 bases and J shed 5 bases, with 8 bases lying between them. The CDR3 reads CASSQSNNEQFF. The CDR3 coding sequence is TGTGCCAGTAGCCAATCAAACAATGAGCAGTTCTTC.

Regarding this clone: This same CDR3 is encoded by further DNA sequences in the sample. The chain combines TRBV24-1 with TRBJ1-5; 7 nucleotides align to TRBD1. The V and J ends lost 4 bases and 4 bases, in that order; junction bases with no gene match: 0. The CDR3 consists of 13 residues. Per germline, CDR1 KGHDR and CDR2 SFDVKD. Here the CDR3 DNA reads TGTGCCACCAGTGAGACAGGGAATCAGCCCCAGCATTTT. It specifies CATSETGNQPQHF.